Below are 6 T cell receptor beta chains sequenced from a single sample in a study of blood T cell repertoires in COVID-19. Assay used: immunoSEQ multiplex PCR; TCRdb lists only in-frame clones, some missing. The sample consists of around 95,000 clones, over 65% of them appearing once. The sequenced material came from peripheral blood. Receptors were obtained from a human donor in a cohort sampled during active COVID-19.

CDR3 in amino acids: CASSQDPSGRLYYEQYF. As DNA, the CDR3 is TGTGCCAGCAGCCAAGACCCGAGCGGGAGGCTATACTACGAGCAGTACTTC. V and J are TRBV3-1 (or the pseudogene TRBV3-2) and TRBJ2-7, with TRBD2 identical over 9 bases. Germline CDR1 reads LGHDT; CDR2 reads YNNKEL (reference sequence). Trimming at V came to 0 bases and at J to 3 bases, leaving 9 bases not matched to a gene. The CDR3 totals 17 residues.

This chain joins TRBV11-2 and TRBJ1-3, with TRBD1 matching over 7 bases. Germline CDR1 and CDR2: SGHAT and FQNNGV. V was clipped by 4 bases and J by 1 base; unmatched bases: 7. This CDR3 has 16 amino acids. CDR3 in DNA: TGTGCCAGCAGCTACACAGGGGTGGGATCTGGAAACACCATATATTTT. As protein: CASSYTGVGSGNTIYF.

The V call is TRBV18, the J call TRBJ1-1, with TRBD1 as a possible D gene (6 bases). V was shortened by 6 bases and J by 1 base, with 12 bases between the two germline ends. The CDR3 spans 14 residues. Germline CDR1 and CDR2: KGHSH and LQKENI. CDR3 region: CASSTTTGNTEAFF. CDR3 coding DNA: TGTGCCAGCTCTACCACGACAGGGAACACTGAAGCTTTCTTT.

V usage is TRBV14 and J usage is TRBJ2-3, with TRBD2 matching over 8 bases. Unmatched junction bases numbered 8, after V lost 6 bases and J lost 3 bases. Germline values: CDR1 SGHDN, CDR2 FVKESK. CDR3 size: 15 residues. DNA of the CDR3: TGTGCCAGCAGTAGCGGGGCAACGAAGACAGATACGCAGTATTTT. Encoded protein: CASSSGATKTDTQYF.

The chain joins TRBV6-6 to TRBJ1-1; no reliable D call. There are 13 residues in the CDR3. Trimming removed 6 bases from V and 9 bases from J, with 17 bases in between. Germline V gene data show CDR1 as MNHNY and CDR2 as SVGAGI (reference sequence). This chain's CDR3 is CASSPSLMRQAFF. The CDR3 DNA is TGTGCCAGCAGCCCTAGCCTTATGAGGCAAGCTTTCTTT.

The chain carries TRBV19 and TRBJ2-4; TRBD2 aligns across 7 bases. The CDR3 has 16 amino acids. Germline assignment: CDR1 LNHDA and CDR2 SQIVND (reference sequence). Losses at the gene ends were 4 bases for V and 0 bases for J; bases not matched to a gene: 6. This CDR3 reads CASSRGGSGAKNIQYF. CDR3 nucleotides: TGTGCCAGTAGTAGGGGGGGTAGCGGAGCCAAAAACATTCAGTACTTC.